Sequencing of this T cell receptor (beta chain) was carried out in a study of cytomegalovirus exposure and HLA in healthy donors. Notes on the study in general: Within an earlier analysis, most TCR beta V segments proved productive either about 87% or about 30% of the time. With further analysis later on, most CMV-associated TCR beta chains appeared HLA-restricted.

The CDR3 covers 14 residues. The germline V gene encodes CDR1 MNHEY and CDR2 SMNVEV (reference sequence). Trimming shortened V by 6 bases and J by 3 bases, and 12 bases separated the two germline ends. In the case of this clone: Antigen specificity is unknown.

Researchers ran the PCR with 60 Vbeta and 13 Jbeta primers. Sequencing was performed with immunoSEQ multiplex PCR; in TCRdb, only in-frame clones are kept and a portion is missing. The table has approximately 150,000 clones, roughly 85% seen once; the top ten hold 2.1%. V is TRBV27 and J is TRBJ2-1; D ambiguous. Sequencing was performed on PBMCs. The TCR was taken from a man aged 35-49 years in good health and CMV-seronegative. CDR3 protein: CASSPGDFYNEQFF. The CDR3, as DNA: TGTGCCAGCAGCCCCGGTGACTTCTACAATGAGCAGTTCTTC.